Sequencing of this T cell receptor beta chain was carried out in a study of blood T cell repertoires in COVID-19. This CDR3 is 15 amino acids long. From germline, CDR1 is KGHSH and CDR2 LQKENI. V trimming: 3 bases; J trimming: 7 bases; junction bases outside the gene matches: 8. Measured with immunoSEQ multiplex PCR; TCRdb has only the in-frame clones, and not every one. The data hold 180,000 or so clones, with 80% to 90% observed a single time. This receptor was identified in a man in his fifties or sixties with acute or convalescent COVID-19. Sequencing was carried out using peripheral blood. This chain joins TRBV18 and TRBJ1-2, with 10 bases that match TRBD1. CDR3 DNA: TGTGCCAGCTCACCCGGGACAGGGGTTAATTCTGGCTACACCTTC. Encoded protein: CASSPGTGVNSGYTF. The entire variable domain, with the rest obtained from reference TRBV18 and TRBJ1-2, is as follows: NAGVMQNPRHLVRRRGQEARLRCSPMKGHSHVYWYRQLPEEGLKFMVYLQKENIIDESGMPKERFSAEFPKEGPSILRIQQVVRGDSAAYFCASSPGTGVNSGYTFGSGTRLTVV.